The 4 T cell receptor beta chains listed next were all sequenced from one sample in a study of neoadjuvant nivolumab and ipilimumab in lung cancer (dated by TCRdb to the early 2020s). The time point label, as the study defines it: pretherapy, before neoadjuvant immune checkpoint inhibitors. The library was made by the immunoSEQ multiplex PCR assay. The source is immuneACCESS, and TCRdb retained only in-frame sequences with V and J called. Part of the clones is not carried over; for the studies checked, unresolved V genes explain less than half of this, and the remainder is unexplained. The sample table shows 8,000 to 10,000 clones, and around 81% are seen once. Under 4% of the sample lies in the top ten. This sample comprised peripheral blood, obtained before neoadjuvant nivolumab, alone or with ipilimumab. The receptors originated from an adult with non-small cell lung cancer.

As to this clone: An end of the junction does not agree with germline; a read error may underlie this. The chain recombines TRBV19 with TRBJ1-2; TRBD1 matches 9 bases. CDR1 is LNHDA and CDR2 is SQIVND in the germline V gene (reference sequence). This CDR3 contains 17 residues. Written as DNA, the CDR3 is TGTGCCAGTAGTACCCCCGGGACAGGGTCCCGTAACTTTGGCTACACCTTC. Its translation is CASSTPGTGSRNFGYTF.

This clone was seen a handful of times. This chain joins TRBV19 and TRBJ1-3; tentative D call: TRBD1 (6 bases). Looked up from germline, CDR1 is LNHDA and CDR2 is SQIVND (reference sequence). V lost 9 bases to trimming and J lost 2 bases, with 14 bases between them. The length of the CDR3 is 14 residues. The CDR3 sequence: CASRSRQAGNTIYF. The CDR3 DNA reads TGTGCCAGCCGGAGCCGACAGGCTGGAAACACCATATATTTT.

The chain has TRBV18 and TRBJ2-1; D is ambiguous. The CDR3 consists of 12 residues. V lost 8 bases and J 5 bases, leaving 10 bases between the germline ends. The germline V gene has CDR1 KGHSH and CDR2 LQKENI. In DNA form, the CDR3 reads TGTGCCAGCGCCAAGACGGACAATGAGCAGTTCTTC. Residues: CASAKTDNEQFF. Supplemented by reference TRBV18 and TRBJ2-1, the full variable domain reads NAGVMQNPRHLVRRRGQEARLRCSPMKGHSHVYWYRQLPEEGLKFMVYLQKENIIDESGMPKERFSAEFPKEGPSILRIQQVVRGDSAAYFCASAKTDNEQFFGPGTRLTVL.

The V call is TRBV19, the J call TRBJ2-2; D not certain. Germline lookup yields CDR1 LNHDA and CDR2 SQIVND (reference sequence). The length of the CDR3 is 16 residues. The V end was cut by 3 bases, the J end by 4 bases, with 15 bases between. The CDR3 loop reads CASSMRKVFTTGELFF. The CDR3, as DNA: TGTGCCAGTAGTATGCGTAAGGTCTTCACCACCGGGGAGCTGTTTTTT.